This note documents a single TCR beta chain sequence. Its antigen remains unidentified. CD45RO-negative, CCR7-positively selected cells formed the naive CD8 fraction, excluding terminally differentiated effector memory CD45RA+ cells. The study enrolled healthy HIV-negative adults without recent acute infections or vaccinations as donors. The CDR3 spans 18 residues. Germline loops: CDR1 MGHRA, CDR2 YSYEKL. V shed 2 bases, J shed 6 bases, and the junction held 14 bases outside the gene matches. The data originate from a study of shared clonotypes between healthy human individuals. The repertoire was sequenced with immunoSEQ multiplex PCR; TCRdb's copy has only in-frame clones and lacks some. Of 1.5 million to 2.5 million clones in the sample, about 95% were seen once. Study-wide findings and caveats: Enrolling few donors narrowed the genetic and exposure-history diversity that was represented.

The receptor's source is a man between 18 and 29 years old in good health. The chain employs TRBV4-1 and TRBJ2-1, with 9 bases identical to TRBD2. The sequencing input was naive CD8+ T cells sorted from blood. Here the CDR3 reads CASSQTSISGGPSNEQFF. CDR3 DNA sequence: TGCGCCAGCAGCCAAACATCCATTAGCGGGGGCCCCTCCAATGAGCAGTTCTTC.